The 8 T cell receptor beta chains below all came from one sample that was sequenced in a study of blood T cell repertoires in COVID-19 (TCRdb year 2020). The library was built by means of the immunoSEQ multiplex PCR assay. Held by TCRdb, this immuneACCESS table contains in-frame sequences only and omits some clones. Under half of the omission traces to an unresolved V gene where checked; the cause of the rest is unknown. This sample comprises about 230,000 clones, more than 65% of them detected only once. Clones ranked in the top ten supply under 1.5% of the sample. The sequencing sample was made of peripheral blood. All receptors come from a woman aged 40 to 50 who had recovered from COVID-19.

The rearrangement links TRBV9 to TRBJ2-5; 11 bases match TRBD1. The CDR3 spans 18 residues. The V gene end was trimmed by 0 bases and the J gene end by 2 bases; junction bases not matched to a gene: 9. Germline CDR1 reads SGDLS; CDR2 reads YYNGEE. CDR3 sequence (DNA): TGTGCCAGCAGCGTAGCCACCCTCGGGACAGGGGGTCAAGAGACCCAGTACTTC. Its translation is CASSVATLGTGGQETQYF.

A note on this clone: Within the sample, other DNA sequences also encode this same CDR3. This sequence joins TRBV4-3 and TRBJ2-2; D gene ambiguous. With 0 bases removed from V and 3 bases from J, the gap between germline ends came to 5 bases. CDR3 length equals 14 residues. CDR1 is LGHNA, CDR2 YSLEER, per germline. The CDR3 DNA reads TGCGCCAGCAGCCAAGATAGATACACCGGGGAGCTGTTTTTT. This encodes CASSQDRYTGELFF.

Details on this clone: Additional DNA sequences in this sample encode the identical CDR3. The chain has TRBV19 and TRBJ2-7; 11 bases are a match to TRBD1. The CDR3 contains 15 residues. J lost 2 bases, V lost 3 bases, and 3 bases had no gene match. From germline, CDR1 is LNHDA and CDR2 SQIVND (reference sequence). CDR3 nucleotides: TGTGCCAGTAGTATGCCGGGACAGGGGGCCTACGAGCAGTACTTC. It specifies CASSMPGQGAYEQYF.

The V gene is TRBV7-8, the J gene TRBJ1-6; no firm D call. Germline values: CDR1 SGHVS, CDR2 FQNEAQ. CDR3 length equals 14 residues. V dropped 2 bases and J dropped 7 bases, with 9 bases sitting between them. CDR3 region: CASSLQNPNSPLHF. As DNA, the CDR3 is TGTGCCAGCAGCTTACAGAACCCGAATTCACCCCTCCACTTT.

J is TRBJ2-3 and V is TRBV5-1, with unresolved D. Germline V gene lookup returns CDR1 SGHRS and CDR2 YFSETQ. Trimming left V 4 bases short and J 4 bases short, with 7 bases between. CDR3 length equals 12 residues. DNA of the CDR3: TGCGCCAGCAGCCCAGTCGCAGATACGCAGTATTTT. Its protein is CASSPVADTQYF. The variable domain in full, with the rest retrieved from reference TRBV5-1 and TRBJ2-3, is KAGVTQTPRYLIKTRGQQVTLSCSPISGHRSVSWYQQTPGQGLQFLFEYFSETQRNKGNFPGRFSGRQFSNSRSEMNVSTLELGDSALYLCASSPVADTQYFGPGTRLTVL.

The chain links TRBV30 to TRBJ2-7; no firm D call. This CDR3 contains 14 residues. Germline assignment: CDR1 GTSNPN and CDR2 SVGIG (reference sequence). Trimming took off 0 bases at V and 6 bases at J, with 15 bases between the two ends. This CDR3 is CAWSVLSTVTEQYF. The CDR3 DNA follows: TGTGCCTGGAGTGTACTGTCCACGGTAACCGAGCAGTACTTC.

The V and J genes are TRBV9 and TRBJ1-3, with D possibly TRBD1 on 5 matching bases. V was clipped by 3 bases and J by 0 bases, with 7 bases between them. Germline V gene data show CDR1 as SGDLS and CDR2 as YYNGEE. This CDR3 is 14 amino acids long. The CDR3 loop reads CASSGDSSGNTIYF. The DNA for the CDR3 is TGTGCCAGCAGCGGCGACAGCTCTGGAAACACCATATATTTT. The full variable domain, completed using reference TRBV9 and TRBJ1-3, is DSGVTQTPKHLITATGQRVTLRCSPRSGDLSVYWYQQSLDQGLQFLIQYYNGEERAKGNILERFSAQQFPDLHSELNLSSLELGDSALYFCASSGDSSGNTIYFGEGSWLTVV.

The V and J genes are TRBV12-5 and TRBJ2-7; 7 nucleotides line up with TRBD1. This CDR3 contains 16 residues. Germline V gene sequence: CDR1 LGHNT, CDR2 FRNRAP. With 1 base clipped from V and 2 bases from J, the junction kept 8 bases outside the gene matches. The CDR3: CASGLATGTVPYEQYF. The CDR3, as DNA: TGTGCTAGTGGTTTGGCGACCGGGACAGTCCCCTACGAGCAGTACTTC.